One and the same sample provided the 14 T cell receptor beta chains below, sequenced in a study of T cells expressing NK-cell markers (dated by TCRdb to 2019 to 2021). Library preparation used 5' RACE. TCRdb lists the instrument as Illumina HiSeq 2000. Once TCRdb had reprocessed the reads, it stored one entry per CDR3 protein sequence and supplied no DNA. The sample's records list more than 250,000 distinct CDR3 sequences. Approximately 0.39% of the sample is in the top ten clones. Sequenced input: blood T cells: a sorted CD56 or NKG2C T cell subset, CD4+ or CD8+ T cells, or bulk PBMC T cells (not recorded which). These receptors all come from a man between 18 and 29 years old in good health. Donor details come from another sample of the same person, matched by shared clones.

V gene TRBV5-4 combines with J gene TRBJ1-5. Germline V gene lookup returns CDR1 SGHNT and CDR2 YYREEE (reference sequence). CDR3 length equals 14 residues. CDR3 in amino acids: CASSPGGDHQPQHF.

The V gene is TRBV6-5, the J gene TRBJ2-1; TCRdb indicates TRBD2, and absent DNA this call remains unverified. Per germline, CDR1 MNHEY and CDR2 SVGAGI. The CDR3 consists of 16 residues. The CDR3 loop reads CASSYSPRDSNNEQFF.

The chain couples TRBV6-1 to TRBJ2-3; there is no DNA to check the TCRdb D call of TRBD1. CDR3 length: 14 amino acids. Germline values: CDR1 MNHNS, CDR2 SASEGT. The CDR3: CASNEQGAADTQYF.

The chain uses TRBV6-1 and TRBJ1-5; TCRdb names TRBD1, which stays unverified in the absence of DNA. The germline CDR1 and CDR2 sequences are MNHNS and SASEGT. This CDR3 is built from 13 residues. CDR3 loop: CASGGPRNQPQHF.

V is TRBV29-1 and J is TRBJ2-3; TCRdb returns TRBD2, unconfirmable since there is no DNA. There are 14 residues in the CDR3. The V gene's germline CDR1 is SQVTM and CDR2 ANQGSEA. The CDR3 reads CSTRLAGSADTQYF.

V and J are TRBV5-6 and TRBJ2-5; the TCRdb call, TRBD1, lacks DNA for checking. The germline V gene has CDR1 SGHDT and CDR2 YYEEEE. The CDR3 spans 14 residues. This CDR3 reads CASSLYAPQETQYF.

The gene calls are TRBV18 and TRBJ2-7; there is no DNA to check the TCRdb D call of TRBD2. CDR1 KGHSH and CDR2 LQKENI come from the germline V gene. The CDR3 extends over 16 amino acids. The CDR3: CASSPLIAGGPYEQYF.

J is TRBJ2-1 and V is TRBV9; TCRdb proposes TRBD2, but this gene call is untestable without DNA. The germline V gene encodes CDR1 SGDLS and CDR2 YYNGEE. The length of the CDR3 is 13 residues. The CDR3 sequence: CASSTGLVHEQFF.

This chain joins TRBV25-1 and TRBJ2-3; TCRdb's D gene call, TRBD1, goes unchecked for lack of DNA. This CDR3 comprises 13 residues. Germline assignment: CDR1 MGHDK and CDR2 SYGVNS. This CDR3 reads CASSDRGVNGQYF.

The chain couples TRBV4-3 to TRBJ1-2; the D call of TRBD1 rests on TCRdb alone, since no DNA is present to check it. The germline V gene has CDR1 LGHNA and CDR2 YSLEER. There are 15 residues in the CDR3. CDR3 sequence: CASSQQTQGNGGYTF.

The CDR3 region is CSAKGGDGYTF. This chain joins TRBV20-1 and TRBJ1-2; TCRdb's assignment of TRBD1 cannot be checked, as there is no DNA. The germline V gene encodes CDR1 DFQATT and CDR2 SNEGSKA (reference sequence). This CDR3 region has 11 residues.

V and J are TRBV20-1 and TRBJ2-3; the D call of TRBD2 rests on TCRdb alone, since no DNA is present to check it. The CDR3 consists of 16 residues. Germline V gives CDR1 DFQATT, CDR2 SNEGSKA (reference sequence). The CDR3 here is CSATRTSGGTADTQYF.

CDR3 protein: CASSLRATGGETQYF. The chain recombines TRBV11-2 with TRBJ2-5; without DNA, the TCRdb call of TRBD1 cannot be checked. CDR3 length: 15 amino acids. Germline lookup yields CDR1 SGHAT and CDR2 FQNNGV.

The chain couples TRBV20-1 to TRBJ2-7; TCRdb reports TRBD1, a call that lacks DNA to check it against. Germline lookup yields CDR1 DFQATT and CDR2 SNEGSKA (reference sequence). There are 11 residues in the CDR3. The CDR3 sequence: CSAGGQGEQYF.